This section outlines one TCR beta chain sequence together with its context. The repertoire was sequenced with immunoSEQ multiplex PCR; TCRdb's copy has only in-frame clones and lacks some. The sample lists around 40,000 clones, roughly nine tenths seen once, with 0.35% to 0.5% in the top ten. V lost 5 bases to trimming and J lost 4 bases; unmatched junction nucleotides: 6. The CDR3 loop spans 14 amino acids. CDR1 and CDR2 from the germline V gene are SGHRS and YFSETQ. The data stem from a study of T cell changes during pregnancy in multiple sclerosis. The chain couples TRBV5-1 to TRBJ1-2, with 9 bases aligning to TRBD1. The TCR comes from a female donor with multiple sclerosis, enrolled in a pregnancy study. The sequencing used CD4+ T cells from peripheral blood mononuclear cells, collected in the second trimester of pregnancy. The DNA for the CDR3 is TGCGCCAGCAGTTCAAAGGACAGGGGCTATGGCTACACCTTC. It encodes CASSSKDRGYGYTF.